The 32 T cell receptor beta chains presented below share a single source sample, sequenced in a study of blood T cell repertoires in COVID-19. The method was immunoSEQ multiplex PCR; TCRdb's version includes in-frame clones alone and lacks a portion of them. Of hundreds of thousands of clones listed, over 65% are singletons. Material for sequencing was peripheral blood. The receptors come from a woman aged 70 to 79 with active or convalescent COVID-19.

This chain links TRBV5-4 with TRBJ2-1; 7 bases fit TRBD1. From germline, CDR1 is SGHNT and CDR2 YYREEE (reference sequence). The trim removed 5 bases at V and 14 bases at J, leaving 10 bases unmatched. The CDR3 extends over 12 amino acids. The CDR3 DNA sequence: TGTGCCAGCAGTGTGGCCGGACAGGATAAGTTCTTC. Encoded protein: CASSVAGQDKFF.

The rearrangement joins TRBV4-1 to TRBJ2-3; 12 bases line up with TRBD2. The V and J ends lost 0 bases and 4 bases, in that order; junction bases with no gene match: 11. This CDR3 contains 19 residues. CDR1 MGHRA and CDR2 YSYEKL come from the germline V gene. The chain's CDR3 is CASSQEPWATSGSADTQYF. DNA for the CDR3: TGCGCCAGCAGCCAAGAACCTTGGGCGACTAGCGGGAGCGCAGATACGCAGTATTTT.

The CDR3 DNA follows: TGTGCCAGCAGTTTAGGACTAGCGGGAGGGCGATACGAGCAGTACTTC. Translating gives CASSLGLAGGRYEQYF. This sequence joins TRBV2 and TRBJ2-7; 15 positions match TRBD2. The CDR3 has 16 amino acids. Unmatched junction bases numbered 6, after V lost 5 bases and J lost 4 bases. Germline loops: CDR1 SNHLY, CDR2 FYNNEI.

This clone came up once. The chain uses TRBV6-5 and TRBJ1-2, with 11 positions matching TRBD1. The CDR3 length is 15 residues. Losses at the gene ends were 6 bases for V and 4 bases for J; bases not matched to a gene: 7. The germline CDR1 and CDR2 sequences are MNHEY and SVGAGI. The CDR3 is CASSRTGGSAYGYTF. The CDR3 coding sequence is TGTGCCAGCAGCCGGACAGGGGGCTCGGCCTATGGCTACACCTTC.

The rearrangement joins TRBV5-5 to TRBJ2-7; 9 bases map to TRBD1. CDR1 is SGHKS, CDR2 YYEKEE, per germline (reference sequence). Losses at the gene ends were 5 bases for V and 4 bases for J; bases not matched to a gene: 7. CDR3 size: 14 residues. Here the CDR3 reads CASSYRDRVYEQYF. DNA of the CDR3: TGTGCCAGCAGTTACCGGGACAGGGTTTACGAGCAGTACTTC.

The V call is TRBV5-4, the J call TRBJ2-7; D might be TRBD1 (5 bases). V gave up 1 base and J gave up 6 bases, with 11 bases separating them. This CDR3 has 13 amino acids. Germline V gene lookup returns CDR1 SGHNT and CDR2 YYREEE (reference sequence). The CDR3: CASSLLGAPEQYF. CDR3 nucleotide sequence: TGTGCCAGCAGCTTGCTTGGGGCGCCCGAGCAGTACTTC.

The rearrangement uses TRBV5-1 and TRBJ2-7; 11 bases fit TRBD1. The CDR3 runs 14 residues. V shed 5 bases, J shed 5 bases, and the junction held 6 bases outside the gene matches. Germline CDR1 SGHRS, CDR2 YFSETQ. CDR3 nucleotides: TGCGCCAGCAGACAGGGACAGGGGGAAGACGAGCAGTACTTC. It codes for CASRQGQGEDEQYF.

V usage is TRBV13 and J usage is TRBJ1-4, with D uncertain. This CDR3 contains 14 residues. Trimming cost V 3 bases and J 3 bases, with 8 bases left between them. Germline lookup yields CDR1 PRHDT and CDR2 FYEKMQ (reference sequence). The DNA for the CDR3 is TGTGCCAGCAGCTTCCTGGGCTCTAATGAAAAACTGTTTTTT. Protein: CASSFLGSNEKLFF.

The chain joins TRBV5-4 to TRBJ2-5; 7 bases map to TRBD2. V gave up 5 bases and J gave up 2 bases; unmatched junction bases: 15. There are 17 residues in the CDR3. In germline, CDR1 is SGHNT, CDR2 YYREEE (reference sequence). The CDR3 DNA is TGTGCCAGCAGACTAACCCCGAGACGGCGGGGGCAAGAGACCCAGTACTTC. Translated: CASRLTPRRRGQETQYF.

The chain carries TRBV18 and TRBJ2-1; 7 positions match TRBD2. Per germline, CDR1 KGHSH and CDR2 LQKENI. This CDR3 comprises 15 residues. V shed 4 bases and J 0 bases; nucleotides not matched to a gene: 3. CDR3 nucleotide sequence: TGTGCCAGCTCACGACTAGCAAGCTCCTACAATGAGCAGTTCTTC. The encoded protein is CASSRLASSYNEQFF.

This chain links TRBV10-3 with TRBJ2-1, with 7 bases aligning to TRBD2. Unmatched junction bases numbered 6, after V lost 2 bases and J lost 5 bases. The germline CDR1 and CDR2 sequences are ENHRY and SYGVKD. This CDR3 region has 15 residues. The DNA for the CDR3 is TGTGCCATCAGTGAGAGGGAGGGTTTCAACAATGAGCAGTTCTTC. Translated: CAISEREGFNNEQFF.

J is TRBJ1-5 and V is TRBV27; D remains ambiguous. The CDR3 is made up of 14 amino acids. V dropped 3 bases and J dropped 4 bases, with 10 bases sitting between them. Per germline, CDR1 MNHEY and CDR2 SMNVEV (reference sequence). The CDR3 nucleotides read TGTGCCAGCAGTTTGGACTACTATAATCAGCCCCAGCATTTT. Protein sequence: CASSLDYYNQPQHF.

The chain couples TRBV18 to TRBJ2-1; 7 bases align to TRBD2. Germline CDR1 reads KGHSH; CDR2 reads LQKENI. Germline trimming cut 6 bases from V and 7 bases from J; bases unmatched to any gene: 12. The CDR3 has 15 residues. In nucleotides, the CDR3 is TGTGCCAGCTCGTATGCCGGGAGCGGGATGAATGAGCAGTTCTTC. Amino acids: CASSYAGSGMNEQFF. Combining the CDR3 with reference TRBV18 and TRBJ2-1 gives the whole variable domain NAGVMQNPRHLVRRRGQEARLRCSPMKGHSHVYWYRQLPEEGLKFMVYLQKENIIDESGMPKERFSAEFPKEGPSILRIQQVVRGDSAAYFCASSYAGSGMNEQFFGPGTRLTVL.

About this clone itself: This same CDR3 is encoded by further DNA sequences in the sample. The chain has TRBV3-1 (or the pseudogene TRBV3-2) and TRBJ1-5; D ambiguous. CDR1 and CDR2 (germline): LGHDT, YNNKEL (reference sequence). Trimming pared 0 bases from V and 5 bases from J, leaving 5 bases between. The CDR3 is 13 residues long. Here the CDR3 reads CASSQDRDQPQHF. CDR3 nucleotides: TGTGCCAGCAGCCAAGATCGTGATCAGCCCCAGCATTTT.

This clone has a single count. The CDR3 DNA reads TGTGCCAGCAGCCAAGAGGGAGGCACGCAGTATTTT. Amino acid sequence: CASSQEGGTQYF. This chain uses TRBV3-1 (or the pseudogene TRBV3-2) with TRBJ2-3; D may be TRBD2 (6 bases). The germline V and J ends were trimmed by 0 bases and 9 bases, with 7 bases remaining between them. The V gene's germline CDR1 is LGHDT and CDR2 YNNKEL (reference sequence). This CDR3 has 12 amino acids.

The CDR3 reads CASTPGGGRTPYNEQFF. The CDR3 DNA sequence: TGTGCCAGCACCCCTGGGGGGGGGCGAACACCCTACAATGAGCAGTTCTTC. V gene TRBV28 combines with J gene TRBJ2-1; TRBD2 is a possible D gene (7 bases). CDR3 length: 17 amino acids. V shed 7 bases and J shed 2 bases, with 21 bases lying between them. CDR1 and CDR2 (germline): MDHEN, SYDVKM.

The chain recombines TRBV5-1 with TRBJ1-2, with 8 bases lining up with TRBD1. The CDR3 spans 14 residues. The germline gives CDR1 SGHRS, CDR2 YFSETQ. The ends lost 3 bases at V and 5 bases at J; junction bases unmatched: 6. The CDR3 region has the DNA TGCGCCAGCAGCTCACAGGGGGACGGGTATGGCTACACCTTC. It codes for CASSSQGDGYGYTF.

The chain uses TRBV28 and TRBJ2-4; 10 bases align to TRBD2. CDR1 is MDHEN and CDR2 is SYDVKM in the germline V gene. The CDR3 totals 18 residues. V lost 5 bases, J lost 1 base, and 11 bases stayed unmatched. This chain's CDR3 is CASSPPSSGRVAKNIQYF. CDR3 nucleotide sequence: TGTGCCAGCAGTCCCCCCTCTAGCGGGAGAGTCGCCAAAAACATTCAGTACTTC. The variable domain in full, completed from reference TRBV28 and TRBJ2-4, reads DVKVTQSSRYLVKRTGEKVFLECVQDMDHENMFWYRQDPGLGLRLIYFSYDVKMKEKGDIPEGYSVSREKKERFSLILESASTNQTSMYLCASSPPSSGRVAKNIQYFGAGTRLSVL.

CDR3 sequence reads: CATRLGQNNSPLHF. In DNA, the CDR3 is TGTGCCACCCGGCTTGGACAGAATAATTCACCCCTCCACTTT. This chain joins TRBV25-1 and TRBJ1-6; tentative D call: TRBD1 (6 bases). Germline CDR1 reads MGHDK; CDR2 reads SYGVNS. V was trimmed by 10 bases and J by 5 bases, leaving 15 bases between them. The CDR3 extends over 14 amino acids. Full variable domain (rest looked up from reference TRBV25-1 and TRBJ1-6): EADIYQTPRYLVIGTGKKITLECSQTMGHDKMYWYQQDPGMELHLIHYSYGVNSTEKGDLSSESTVSRIRTEHFPLTLESARPSHTSQYLCATRLGQNNSPLHFGNGTRLTVT.

This sequence joins TRBV5-1 and TRBJ1-4; 7 bases agree with TRBD1. CDR1 and CDR2 (germline): SGHRS, YFSETQ. The CDR3 contains 14 residues. With V trimmed by 4 bases and J by 8 bases, 8 bases remained unmatched. The CDR3 reads CASSPGQDGEKLFF. Here the CDR3 DNA reads TGCGCCAGCAGCCCTGGACAGGATGGCGAAAAACTGTTTTTT. Full variable domain (rest looked up from reference TRBV5-1 and TRBJ1-4): KAGVTQTPRYLIKTRGQQVTLSCSPISGHRSVSWYQQTPGQGLQFLFEYFSETQRNKGNFPGRFSGRQFSNSRSEMNVSTLELGDSALYLCASSPGQDGEKLFFGSGTQLSVL.

V gene TRBV19 combines with J gene TRBJ2-2; D is unclear. V shed 7 bases and J shed 7 bases, with 10 bases lying between them. CDR3 length equals 12 residues. Germline values: CDR1 LNHDA, CDR2 SQIVND (reference sequence). CDR3 in DNA: TGTGCCAGTATAGGTCGGGTCGGGGAGCTGTTTTTT. It is translated as CASIGRVGELFF.

CDR3 loop: CASSLYRVHEQYF. The CDR3 DNA follows: TGTGCCAGCAGCTTATACCGGGTCCACGAGCAGTACTTC. V gene TRBV7-8 combines with J gene TRBJ2-7; D is unresolved. This CDR3 is 13 amino acids long. Per the germline V gene, CDR1 is SGHVS and CDR2 is FQNEAQ. With 2 bases removed from V and 5 bases from J, the gap between germline ends came to 10 bases.

The V and J genes are TRBV3-1 (or the pseudogene TRBV3-2) and TRBJ1-3; 9 bases agree with TRBD1. CDR3 length: 15 amino acids. The V gene's germline CDR1 is LGHDT and CDR2 YNNKEL (reference sequence). Trimming cost V 6 bases and J 1 base; bases outside gene matches: 4. As DNA, the CDR3 is TGTGCCAGCAGGACAGGGGGGGGATCTGGAAACACCATATATTTT. It encodes CASRTGGGSGNTIYF.

This rearrangement joins TRBV5-1 to TRBJ2-3, with 9 positions matching TRBD2. The CDR3 runs to 18 residues. Trimming cost V 4 bases and J 1 base; bases outside gene matches: 13. The germline CDR1 and CDR2 sequences are SGHRS and YFSETQ. CDR3 sequence: CASSLVRGLAGRTDTQYF. CDR3 nucleotides: TGCGCCAGCAGCCTAGTACGGGGTCTAGCGGGGCGCACAGATACGCAGTATTTT. The variable domain in full, with the rest retrieved from reference TRBV5-1 and TRBJ2-3, is KAGVTQTPRYLIKTRGQQVTLSCSPISGHRSVSWYQQTPGQGLQFLFEYFSETQRNKGNFPGRFSGRQFSNSRSEMNVSTLELGDSALYLCASSLVRGLAGRTDTQYFGPGTRLTVL.

This chain joins TRBV14 and TRBJ2-1, with TRBD2 matching 9 bases. Germline lookup yields CDR1 SGHDN and CDR2 FVKESK. The CDR3 runs to 16 residues. The V and J ends lost 4 bases and 6 bases, in that order; junction bases with no gene match: 10. CDR3 coding DNA: TGTGCCAGCAGCCCGAACGGAGCGGGAGGCCCCAATGAGCAGTTCTTC. Translation: CASSPNGAGGPNEQFF.

This clone was recorded only once. The V gene is TRBV4-2, the J gene TRBJ1-1, with a tentative D call TRBD1 (6 bases). The CDR3 is 13 amino acids. In germline, CDR1 is LGHNA, CDR2 YNFKEQ. Trimming cost V 4 bases and J 11 bases, with 17 bases left between them. This CDR3 reads CASSPNQGPRAFF. CDR3 nucleotides: TGTGCCAGCAGCCCGAATCAGGGGCCTCGGGCTTTCTTT.

This clone showed up just once. The chain joins TRBV28 to TRBJ2-4; 14 bases agree with TRBD2. This CDR3 is 18 amino acids long. The germline gives CDR1 MDHEN, CDR2 SYDVKM. The J segment lost 1 base and the V segment lost 6 bases, leaving 8 bases of the junction unmatched. The CDR3 protein is CASSLRLAGGRAKNIQYF. CDR3 in DNA: TGTGCCAGCAGCCTTAGACTAGCGGGAGGGCGGGCCAAAAACATTCAGTACTTC.

For the CDR3, the DNA is TGTGCCAGCTCACTATCGGACAGCCGGAACACTGAAGCTTTCTTT. This codes for CASSLSDSRNTEAFF. The chain has TRBV18 and TRBJ1-1; D is possibly TRBD1 (6 bases). Germline CDR1 reads KGHSH; CDR2 reads LQKENI. The CDR3 contains 15 residues. Between the trimmed V and J ends, which lost 4 bases and 1 base, there was a span of 13 bases.

A few counts support this clone. CDR3 sequence reads: CASSYGTGRNTEAFF. Here the CDR3 DNA reads TGTGCCAGCAGTTACGGGACAGGGCGTAACACTGAAGCTTTCTTT. The chain employs TRBV6-6 and TRBJ1-1; TRBD1 aligns across 9 bases. The CDR3 totals 15 residues. The germline V gene encodes CDR1 MNHNY and CDR2 SVGAGI (reference sequence). The trim removed 2 bases at V and 2 bases at J, leaving 3 bases unmatched.

This chain's CDR3 is CASSGQVETEAFF. The DNA for the CDR3 is TGTGCCAGCAGCGGACAGGTGGAAACTGAAGCTTTCTTT. V and J are TRBV2 and TRBJ1-1; TRBD1 aligns across 7 bases. Germline V gives CDR1 SNHLY, CDR2 FYNNEI. The CDR3 has 13 residues. V lost 6 bases to trimming and J lost 5 bases; unmatched junction nucleotides: 6.

The chain is built from TRBV25-1 and TRBJ1-2; D gene uncertain. The CDR3 extends over 14 amino acids. The V gene lost 2 bases and the J gene lost 5 bases, with 12 bases spanning the gap. The germline gives CDR1 MGHDK, CDR2 SYGVNS. DNA for the CDR3: TGTGCCAGCAGTGAAACTAGGGCAGGATATGGCTACACCTTC. As protein: CASSETRAGYGYTF.

This chain links TRBV7-6 with TRBJ1-6; D remains unclear. The CDR3 is 12 residues long. Germline CDR1 and CDR2: SGHVS and FNYEAQ. V was pared by 2 bases and J by 11 bases, with 7 bases between. The CDR3 here is CASSLSGPPLHF. The CDR3 coding sequence is TGTGCCAGCAGCTTATCGGGTCCACCCCTCCACTTT.